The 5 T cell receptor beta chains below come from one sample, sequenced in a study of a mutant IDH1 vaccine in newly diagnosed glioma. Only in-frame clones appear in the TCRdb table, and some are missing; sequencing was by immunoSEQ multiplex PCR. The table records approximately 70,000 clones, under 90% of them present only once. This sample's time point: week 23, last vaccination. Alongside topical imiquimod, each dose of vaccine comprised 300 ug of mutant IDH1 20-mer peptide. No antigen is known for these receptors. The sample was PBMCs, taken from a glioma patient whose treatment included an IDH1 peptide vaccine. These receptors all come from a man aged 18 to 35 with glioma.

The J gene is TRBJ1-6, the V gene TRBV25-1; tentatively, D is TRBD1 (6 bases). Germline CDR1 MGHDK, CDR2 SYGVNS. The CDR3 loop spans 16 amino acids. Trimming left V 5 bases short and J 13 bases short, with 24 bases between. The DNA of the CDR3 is TGTGCCAGCAGTCGCGAGACAGGAAGCCTGGGGTCCCCCCTCCACTTT. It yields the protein CASSRETGSLGSPLHF.

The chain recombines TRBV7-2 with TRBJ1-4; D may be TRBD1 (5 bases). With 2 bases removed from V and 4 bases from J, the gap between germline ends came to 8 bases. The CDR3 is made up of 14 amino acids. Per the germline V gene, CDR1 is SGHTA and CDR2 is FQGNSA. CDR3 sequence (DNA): TGTGCCAGCAGCTTAATGGGGGGTAATGAAAAACTGTTTTTT. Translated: CASSLMGGNEKLFF.

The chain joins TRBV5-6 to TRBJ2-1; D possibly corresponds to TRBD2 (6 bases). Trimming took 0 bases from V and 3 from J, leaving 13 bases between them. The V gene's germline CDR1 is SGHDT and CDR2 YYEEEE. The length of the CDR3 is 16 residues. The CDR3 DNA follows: TGTGCCAGCAGCTTGGGACTAGAGAGAGGCTACAATGAGCAGTTCTTC. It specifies CASSLGLERGYNEQFF.

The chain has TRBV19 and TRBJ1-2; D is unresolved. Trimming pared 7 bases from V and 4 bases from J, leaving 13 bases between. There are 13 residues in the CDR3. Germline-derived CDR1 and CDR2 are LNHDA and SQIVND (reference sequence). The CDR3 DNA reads TGTGCCAGTACCCTCACGTGGTTCTATGGCTACACCTTC. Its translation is CASTLTWFYGYTF.

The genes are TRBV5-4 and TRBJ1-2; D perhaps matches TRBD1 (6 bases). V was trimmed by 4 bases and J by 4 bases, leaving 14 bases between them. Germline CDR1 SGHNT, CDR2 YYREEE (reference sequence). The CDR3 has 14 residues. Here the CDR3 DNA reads TGTGCCAGCAGCGGGCGGGACACCAGCTATGGCTACACCTTC. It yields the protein CASSGRDTSYGYTF.